These 10 T cell receptor beta chains were all obtained from the same sample, sequenced in a study of T cells in Graves' hyperthyroidism and ophthalmopathy. It was RNA transcripts that yielded the amplified TCR beta CDR3 regions. HTBI primers were employed in a first-round RT-PCR of the TCR CDR3. MiXCR was run by TCRdb on the multiplex PCR reads, yielding one entry per CDR3 protein. The table shows hundreds of thousands of distinct CDR3 sequences, with 14% occurring only once. Sequencing input: blood. These receptors all stem from a woman under 30 with Graves' hyperthyroidism.

This clonotype was observed at least ten times. The rearrangement uses TRBV11-3 and TRBJ2-1; TRBD1 agrees at 9 bases. After removal of 2 bases from V and 7 bases from J, the junction contained 6 bases not matched to a gene. The CDR3 is 15 amino acids. Germline CDR1 and CDR2: SGHNT and YENEEA. The CDR3 reads CASSLRQGEFNEQFF. As DNA, the CDR3 is TGTGCCAGCAGCTTAAGACAGGGGGAGTTTAATGAGCAGTTCTTC.

This clonotype was counted a few times. The rearrangement joins TRBV6-2 or TRBV6-3 to TRBJ1-1; a possible D gene is TRBD1 (5 bases). Germline V gene data show CDR1 as MNHEY and CDR2 as SVGEGT. The CDR3 is 16 residues long. Trimming removed 4 bases at V and 0 bases at J, with 15 bases between. DNA for the CDR3: TGTGCCAGCAGTTCCCAGGGTCGAACGGTGAACACTGAAGCTTTCTTT. Its translation: CASSSQGRTVNTEAFF.

This clonotype was recorded at least ten times. The chain recombines TRBV3-1 with TRBJ1-6, with D tentatively TRBD1 (6 bases). With 2 bases removed from V and 4 bases from J, the gap between germline ends came to 6 bases. Per the germline V gene, CDR1 is LGHDT and CDR2 is YNNKEL (reference sequence). The CDR3 sequence is 14 residues long. Here the CDR3 reads CASSQTGYNSPLHF. Here the CDR3 DNA reads TGTGCCAGCAGCCAAACAGGGTATAATTCACCCCTCCACTTT.

This sequence joins TRBV4-1 and TRBJ2-3; 8 bases align to TRBD2. The germline V gene has CDR1 MGHRA and CDR2 YSYEKL. V was pared by 4 bases and J by 4 bases, with 7 bases of the junction left unmatched. The CDR3 length is 15 residues. DNA for the CDR3: TGCGCCAGCAGCCTCATAGCGGGACCCCCAGATACGCAGTATTTT. Encoded protein: CASSLIAGPPDTQYF.

The chain joins TRBV7-2 to TRBJ1-2; 7 bases match TRBD1. The J segment lost 1 base and the V segment lost 5 bases, leaving 7 bases of the junction unmatched. This CDR3 has 15 residues. In germline, CDR1 is SGHTA, CDR2 FQGNSA. The CDR3 region has the DNA TGTGCCAGCAGCCCCAGACAGGGAGTTAACTATGGCTACACCTTC. The encoded protein is CASSPRQGVNYGYTF.

This clonotype was seen at least ten times. The chain couples TRBV2 to TRBJ2-2; D tentatively reads TRBD1 or TRBD2 (5 bases each). Trimming cost V 7 bases and J 4 bases, with 10 bases left between them. Germline V lookup: CDR1 SNHLY, CDR2 FYNNEI. This CDR3 is built from 13 residues. The CDR3 sequence is CASNEGSTGELFF. In nucleotides, the CDR3 is TGTGCCAGCAATGAGGGGAGCACCGGGGAGCTGTTTTTT.

This clonotype was detected ten times or more. The chain couples TRBV7-3 to TRBJ2-5; possibly TRBD1 for D (5 bases). Trimming took off 0 bases at V and 4 bases at J, with 15 bases between the two ends. There are 16 residues in the CDR3. The germline V gene encodes CDR1 SGHTA and CDR2 FQGTGA. The CDR3 DNA sequence: TGTGCCAGCAGCTTAACAGGGGCGTCCTGGGGAGAGACCCAGTACTTC. Amino acids: CASSLTGASWGETQYF.

Comment on this clonotype: The junction differs from germline at one of its ends, possibly a read error. The chain uses TRBV14 and TRBJ2-5, with 10 bases identical to TRBD1. Germline values: CDR1 SGHDN, CDR2 FVKESK. The CDR3 is 12 residues long. The CDR3 DNA follows: TGTGCCAGCAGCCCAATGCCGGGACAGGGGAACTTC. As protein: CASSPMPGQGNF.

Many counts were recorded for this clonotype. This sequence joins TRBV28 and TRBJ2-7; a possible D gene is TRBD2 (5 bases). This CDR3 has 13 amino acids. The V end lost 3 bases, the J end lost 0 bases, and 6 bases lay between the germline ends. The germline V gene encodes CDR1 MDHEN and CDR2 SYDVKM. CDR3 region: CASSFLASYEQYF. The CDR3 region has the DNA TGTGCCAGCAGTTTTCTAGCCTCCTACGAGCAGTACTTC.

Notes on this clonotype: A much larger clone is a single base away; this may be a read error. The chain combines TRBV28 with TRBJ2-1; 9 nucleotides align to TRBD1. The J segment lost 10 bases and the V segment lost 3 bases, leaving 7 bases of the junction unmatched. This CDR3 is 14 amino acids long. Germline CDR1 MDHEN, CDR2 SYDVKM. This chain's CDR3 is CASSFDRGSNEQFF. CDR3 DNA sequence: TGTGCCAGCAGTTTCGACAGGGGGTCGAACGAGCAGTTCTTC.